The source of this T cell receptor (beta chain) is a study of blood T cell repertoires in COVID-19. Overall study: Acute and convalescent COVID-19 specimens originated in the United States, Italy and Spain.

Germline lookup yields CDR1 SNHLY and CDR2 FYNNEI. The junction had 9 bases not matched to a gene; V was cut back by 6 bases and J by 4 bases. The CDR3 runs 15 residues. Sequenced by immunoSEQ multiplex PCR; TCRdb stores in-frame clones only, minus some. The sample shows 90,000 to 120,000 clones, more than 85% of them seen only once. The chain links TRBV2 to TRBJ1-3, with 7 bases fitting TRBD1. This receptor was identified in a human donor in a cohort sampled during active COVID-19. The sequenced material came from peripheral blood. This CDR3 reads CASSAPGGTGNTIYF. CDR3 DNA sequence: TGTGCCAGCAGCGCACCAGGGGGTACAGGAAACACCATATATTTT.